Listed below are T cell receptor beta chains from one sample, sequenced in a study of blood T cell repertoires in COVID-19. Profiled with immunoSEQ multiplex PCR; TCRdb holds only in-frame clones, not every one. The sample includes 84,000 or so clones, roughly 80% of them seen just once. Sequenced input: peripheral blood. Receptors originate from a man between 65 and 85 years old with COVID-19, enrolled during active disease. Each CDR3 is given with its conserved first and last residue. The D gene is left open where the match is weak. For some rows the clone size is stated as once, few or many, or as a class when expanded; others skip it.

TRBJ2-3,TRBV10-3,.,TRBD2,TGTGCCATCAGTTGGGGCGCTAGCGGGGGGCTAAGCACAGATACGCAGTATTTT,CAISWGASGGLSTDTQYF
TRBJ2-7,TRBV2,medium-sized,.,TGTGCCAGCAGTGAGCAGGGGTCCTACGAGCAGTACTTC,CASSEQGSYEQYF
TRBJ1-4,TRBV4-1,few,.,TGCGCCAGCAGCCAAGGGGGCAGCGTGTTTGATGAAAAACTGTTTTTT,CASSQGGSVFDEKLFF
TRBJ2-4,TRBV10-3,.,.,TGTGCCATCAGTGAGTCGTCAGGGGCCCGAAACATTCAGTACTTC,CAISESSGARNIQYF
TRBJ2-1,TRBV12-3/TRBV12-4,.,.,TGTGCCAGCAGCCCCGAGTTTGAGCAGTTCTTC,CASSPEFEQFF
TRBJ1-2,TRBV6-6,once,.,TGTGCCAGCAGTAACTCGGACAGTCATGGCTACACCTTC,CASSNSDSHGYTF
TRBJ1-5,TRBV3-1/TRBV3-2,.,TRBD1,TGTGCCAGCAGCCGGGACAGGGGGCATTGTGGCAATCAGCCCCAGCATTTT,CASSRDRGHCGNQPQHF
TRBJ1-5,TRBV28,.,.,TGTGCCAGCAGTTTGGGGGCGGCAGGGACCAGCAATCAGCCCCAGCATTTT,CASSLGAAGTSNQPQHF
TRBJ1-3,TRBV11-2,.,.,TGTGCCAGCAGCCCCCGTTTCGGTGGAAACACCATATATTTT,CASSPRFGGNTIYF
TRBJ1-1,TRBV6-2/TRBV6-3,.,TRBD1,TGTGCCAGCAGTAACGACAGGGGGCGGGGCACTGAAGCTTTCTTT,CASSNDRGRGTEAFF
TRBJ1-5,TRBV19,.,.,TGTGCCAGTAGTGGGGTGGGACACGGTCAGCCCCAGCATTTT,CASSGVGHGQPQHF
TRBJ1-5,TRBV7-6,many,.,TGTGCCAGCAGCTTAGGGAGATATCAGCCCCAGCATTTT,CASSLGRYQPQHF
TRBJ1-5,TRBV5-1,.,TRBD1,TGCGCCAGCAGCTTGACAGGGGGCCAAGGACAGCCCCAGCATTTT,CASSLTGGQGQPQHF
TRBJ1-1,TRBV7-8,.,.,TGTGCCAGCAGCTTAAACGAACAGTCCACTGAAGCTTTCTTT,CASSLNEQSTEAFF
TRBJ1-1,TRBV5-1,.,TRBD1,TGCGCCAGCAGCTTGGTCCCCCCTGGGACAGGGCAAAACACTGAAGCTTTCTTT,CASSLVPPGTGQNTEAFF
TRBJ1-1,TRBV19,.,.,TGTGCCAGCAGAGAAGCCGGCGGCACTGAAGCTTTCTTT,CASREAGGTEAFF
TRBJ2-1,TRBV7-2,.,TRBD1,TGTGCCAGCAGCTCAGGACAGGGGAATGAGCAGTTCTTC,CASSSGQGNEQFF
TRBJ2-1,TRBV12-1,.,.,TGTGCCAGCAGCTTTACTAGCGGGGGATTCATAGGCAATGAGCAGTTCTTC,CASSFTSGGFIGNEQFF
TRBJ1-6,TRBV19,.,TRBD1,TGTGCCAGTAGTACGACAGGGGGTTCACCCCTCCACTTT,CASSTTGGSPLHF
TRBJ2-1,TRBV5-1,.,TRBD2,TGCGCCAGCAGCTTTACCGAGCGGGAGATAAGCTCCTACAATGAGCAGTTCTTC,CASSFTEREISSYNEQFF
TRBJ2-5,TRBV19,.,TRBD2,TGTGCCACCCGGGGGGGCGAATGGGAGACCCAGTACTTC,CATRGGEWETQYF
TRBJ1-3,TRBV6-5,.,TRBD1,TGTGCCAGCAGTCCGGACAGGGCTGGAAACACCATATATTTT,CASSPDRAGNTIYF
TRBJ1-1,TRBV28,.,.,TGTGCCAGCAGTTTATCAGGGGCGAGAACTGAAGCTTTCTTT,CASSLSGARTEAFF
TRBJ2-1,TRBV28,.,.,TGTGCCAGCAGTTTAACTACTCGAGGTAGGAATGAGCAGTTCTTC,CASSLTTRGRNEQFF
TRBJ1-6,TRBV24-1,.,.,TGTGCCACCAGTGATTACAGGGTTGATTCACCCCTCCACTTT,CATSDYRVDSPLHF
TRBJ1-4,TRBV15,.,TRBD1,TGTGCCACCAGCAGATCCCTGACAGGGGCAGAAGAAAAACTGTTTTTT,CATSRSLTGAEEKLFF
TRBJ1-2,TRBV30,.,TRBD1,TGTGCCTGGAGCCCGACAGGGCCGGGGGACTATGGCTACACCTTC,CAWSPTGPGDYGYTF
TRBJ2-2,TRBV4-3,.,TRBD1,TGCGCCAGCAGCCAAACTACCCATTCCGGGACAGCGCTGTTTTTT,CASSQTTHSGTALFF
TRBJ2-7,TRBV5-1,.,TRBD1,TGCGCCAGCAGCTTGGGACAGGGGGCACGCGAGCAGTACTTC,CASSLGQGAREQYF
TRBJ2-1,TRBV5-1,.,.,TGCGCCAGCGGCGACAGTCTAAATGAGCAGTTCTTC,CASGDSLNEQFF
TRBJ2-7,TRBV5-5,.,TRBD2,TGTGCCAGCAGCCGGGGGGTCTATCTTGAGCAGTACTTC,CASSRGVYLEQYF
TRBJ2-5,TRBV6-6,.,.,TGTGCCAGCAGGCCATCTCGGAGTCAAGAGACCCAGTACTTC,CASRPSRSQETQYF
TRBJ1-2,TRBV6-5,once,.,TGTGCCAGCAGTCGACAGTATCTGGGAGGCTACACCTTC,CASSRQYLGGYTF
TRBJ1-2,TRBV4-2,.,.,TGTGCCAGCAGTTTTCGGGGAGGAGGTCTGTATGGCTACACCTTC,CASSFRGGGLYGYTF
TRBJ2-2,TRBV5-1,.,TRBD1,TGCGCCAGCAGCTTGGAGACAGGGGGCGCGAACACCGGGGAGCTGTTTTTT,CASSLETGGANTGELFF
TRBJ1-2,TRBV30,.,TRBD1,TGTGCCTGGACGGGACAGGGCCCTACCGGCGGCTACACCTTC,CAWTGQGPTGGYTF
TRBJ1-1,TRBV5-6,few,TRBD1,TGTGCCAGCAGCGGAACAGGGGTTGCCACTGAAGCTTTCTTT,CASSGTGVATEAFF
TRBJ1-1,TRBV5-1,.,TRBD1,TGCGCCAGCAGTTCTGAGGGGGCGTACACTGAAGCTTTCTTT,CASSSEGAYTEAFF
TRBJ2-1,TRBV10-2,once,TRBD2,TGCGCCAGCAGCGGGCCTCGTAGCGGGAGGGCCAATGAGCAGTTCTTC,CASSGPRSGRANEQFF
TRBJ1-2,TRBV6-1,.,.,TGTGCCAGCAGTGAAACACCGTTTTCTAACTATGGCTACACCTTC,CASSETPFSNYGYTF
TRBJ2-1,TRBV29-1,.,TRBD2,TGCAGCGTTGAGAGCATAGCGGGAGGGGATTACAATGAGCAGTTCTTC,CSVESIAGGDYNEQFF
TRBJ1-2,TRBV12-5,few,.,TGTGCTAGTGGCCCCGTGGACCCGGGAGGGACTGGCTACACCTTC,CASGPVDPGGTGYTF
TRBJ2-5,TRBV5-1,.,TRBD1,TGCGCCAGCAGCTTGGGGGACAGGGACGGAGAGACCCAGTACTTC,CASSLGDRDGETQYF
TRBJ1-5,TRBV27,.,TRBD1,TGTGCCAGCAGTTTATTCGGACAGGCCCATAGCAATCAGCCCCAGCATTTT,CASSLFGQAHSNQPQHF
TRBJ1-3,TRBV5-1,few,.,TGCGCCAGCAGCCCGGTCCTCTCTGGAAACACCATATATTTT,CASSPVLSGNTIYF
TRBJ2-4,TRBV6-6,once,TRBD1,TGTGCCAGCAGCTCCGACAGGGATGGCAAAAACATTCAGTACTTC,CASSSDRDGKNIQYF
TRBJ1-2,TRBV5-6,.,TRBD1,TGTGCCAGCAGCTCCAGGGGGCTTGGCTACACCTTC,CASSSRGLGYTF
TRBJ1-1,TRBV6-6,.,.,TGTGCCAGCAGTTACGGGCAAAACACTGAAGCTTTCTTT,CASSYGQNTEAFF
TRBJ1-2,TRBV2,.,.,TGTGCCAGCAGTGAACTCCCCAACTATGGCTACACCTTC,CASSELPNYGYTF
TRBJ1-1,TRBV20-1,.,.,TGCAGTGCTAGTAAATCTCTGAACACTGAAGCTTTCTTT,CSASKSLNTEAFF
TRBJ2-7,TRBV18,.,TRBD1,TGTGCCAGCTCACGGACAGGCGCCTACGAGCAGTACTTC,CASSRTGAYEQYF
TRBJ2-6,TRBV5-4,once,TRBD1,TGTGCCAGCTCTCCCTTCGGGACAGGGAGCTCTGGGGCCAACGTCCTGACTTTC,CASSPFGTGSSGANVLTF
TRBJ2-7,TRBV5-4,.,TRBD2,TGTGCCAGCAGCTTGGCGACTAGCGGATACGAGCAGTACTTC,CASSLATSGYEQYF